Presented here are 11 T cell receptor beta chains from one specimen sequenced in a study of blood T cell repertoires in COVID-19. Generated by immunoSEQ multiplex PCR, the TCRdb table keeps only in-frame clones and is missing some. The table shows about 190,000 clones, with 75% to 90% occurring only once. Sequenced sample: peripheral blood. The receptors here all came from a man aged 30 to 45 with acute or convalescent COVID-19.

V gene TRBV11-2 combines with J gene TRBJ2-7; 9 bases agree with TRBD1. This CDR3 is built from 16 residues. J lost 2 bases, V lost 5 bases, and 10 bases had no gene match. Germline CDR1 SGHAT, CDR2 FQNNGV. The CDR3 loop reads CASSVTLDRGPYEQYF. As DNA, the CDR3 is TGTGCCAGCAGCGTTACCCTGGACAGGGGACCCTACGAGCAGTACTTC. The full variable domain, rest sourced from reference TRBV11-2 and TRBJ2-7, is EAGVAQSPRYKIIEKRQSVAFWCNPISGHATLYWYQQILGQGPKLLIQFQNNGVVDDSQLPKDRFSAERLKGVDSTLKIQPAKLEDSAVYLCASSVTLDRGPYEQYFGPGTRLTVT.

The chain joins TRBV15 to TRBJ2-3; no reliable D call. Germline-derived CDR1 and CDR2 are LNHNV and YYDKDF (reference sequence). The CDR3 has 15 residues. The V and J ends lost 1 base and 2 bases respectively, with 10 bases between them. Here the CDR3 DNA reads TGTGCCACCAGCAGAGGTTCAGGCCTCACAGATACGCAGTATTTT. As protein: CATSRGSGLTDTQYF.

The genes are TRBV7-6 and TRBJ1-5, with a possible D match to TRBD1 (6 bases). Germline V CDR1 and CDR2: SGHVS, FNYEAQ. The CDR3 sequence is 14 residues long. The V end was cut by 1 base, the J end by 7 bases, with 11 bases between. The CDR3 DNA sequence: TGTGCCAGCAGCTTAGGTGAAGGGGGACAGCCCCAGCATTTT. Translated: CASSLGEGGQPQHF.

V usage is TRBV27 and J usage is TRBJ1-1; a weak D match, TRBD1 (5 bases). CDR1 is MNHEY, CDR2 SMNVEV, per germline (reference sequence). With 5 bases removed from V and 5 bases from J, the gap between germline ends came to 18 bases. The length of the CDR3 is 15 residues. This chain's CDR3 is CASSLRVGLGTEAFF. The CDR3 DNA reads TGTGCCAGCAGTCTAAGGGTGGGGCTGGGAACTGAAGCTTTCTTT.

V is TRBV2 and J is TRBJ1-5; 7 nucleotides match TRBD1. Germline lookup yields CDR1 SNHLY and CDR2 FYNNEI. Losses at the gene ends were 8 bases for V and 7 bases for J; bases not matched to a gene: 8. The CDR3 runs to 13 residues. CDR3 DNA: TGTGCCAGCGGGAGACAGGGTAGCCAGCCCCAGCATTTT. It yields the protein CASGRQGSQPQHF.

The chain carries TRBV30 and TRBJ2-7, with TRBD2 matching over 12 bases. The CDR3 has 13 residues. The germline CDR1 and CDR2 sequences are GTSNPN and SVGIG (reference sequence). The trim removed 7 bases at V and 4 bases at J, leaving 5 bases unmatched. The CDR3 nucleotides are TGTGCCTCTACTAGCGGGGGGCCTTACGAGCAGTACTTC. Residues: CASTSGGPYEQYF. Full variable domain (remainder filled in from reference TRBV30 and TRBJ2-7): SQTIHQWPATLVQPVGSPLSLECTVEGTSNPNLYWYRQAAGRGLQLLFYSVGIGQISSEVPQNLSASRPQDRQFILSSKKLLLSDSGFYLCASTSGGPYEQYFGPGTRLTVT.

The sample holds one count of this clone. The chain employs TRBV7-6 and TRBJ1-2; D call uncertain. Germline CDR1 is SGHVS and CDR2 is FNYEAQ. Trimming removed 3 bases from V and 7 bases from J, with 12 bases in between. The CDR3 runs 13 residues. The CDR3 sequence: CASSFSGITGYTF. The CDR3 region has the DNA TGTGCCAGCAGCTTTTCGGGGATTACTGGCTACACCTTC.

A single count supports this clone. The chain couples TRBV7-9 to TRBJ2-2; no clear D. V lost 5 bases and J 1 base, leaving 5 bases between the germline ends. Per germline, CDR1 SEHNR and CDR2 FQNEAQ (reference sequence). The CDR3 totals 13 residues. As DNA, the CDR3 is TGTGCCAGCAGCCAACTGAACACCGGGGAGCTGTTTTTT. Translation gives CASSQLNTGELFF.

The chain joins TRBV5-6 to TRBJ1-6, with a tentative D call TRBD1 (6 bases). The CDR3 consists of 16 residues. The V end lost 0 bases, the J end lost 8 bases, and 15 bases lay between the germline ends. Germline loops: CDR1 SGHDT, CDR2 YYEEEE. CDR3 amino acids: CASSLEGQGFYSPLHF. The CDR3 DNA reads as TGTGCCAGCAGCTTGGAGGGGCAGGGGTTTTATTCACCCCTCCACTTT.

V usage is TRBV4-2 and J usage is TRBJ2-5, with 11 bases fitting TRBD2. The CDR3 is made up of 15 amino acids. Germline V gene lookup returns CDR1 LGHNA and CDR2 YNFKEQ. V shed 1 base and J 4 bases; nucleotides not matched to a gene: 2. CDR3 bases: TGTGCCAGCAGCCAAGTAGCGGGGGGGCCAGAGACCCAGTACTTC. Its translation: CASSQVAGGPETQYF.

The chain recombines TRBV7-8 with TRBJ1-1; 7 bases line up with TRBD1. CDR1 is SGHVS, CDR2 FQNEAQ, per germline. V was pared by 0 bases and J by 4 bases, with 5 bases of the junction left unmatched. This CDR3 spans 15 amino acids. The CDR3 DNA sequence: TGTGCCAGCAGCTTAGCGGTGACAGGGATCACTGAAGCTTTCTTT. Its translation: CASSLAVTGITEAFF.